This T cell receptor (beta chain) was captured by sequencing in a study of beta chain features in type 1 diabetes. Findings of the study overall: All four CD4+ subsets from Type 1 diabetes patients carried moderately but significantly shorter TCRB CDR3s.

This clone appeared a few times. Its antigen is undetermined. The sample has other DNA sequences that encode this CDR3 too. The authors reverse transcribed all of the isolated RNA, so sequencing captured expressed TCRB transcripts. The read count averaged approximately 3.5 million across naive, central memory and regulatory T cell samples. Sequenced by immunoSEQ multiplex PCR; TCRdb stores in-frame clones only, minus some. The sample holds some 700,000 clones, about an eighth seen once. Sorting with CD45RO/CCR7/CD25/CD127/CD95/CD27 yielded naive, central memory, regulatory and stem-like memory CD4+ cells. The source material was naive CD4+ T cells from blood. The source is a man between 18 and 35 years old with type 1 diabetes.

The CDR3 DNA follows: TGCAGTGCTAGGAGGGGGGAGACCCAGTACTTC. The encoded protein is CSARRGETQYF. The chain recombines TRBV20-1 with TRBJ2-5, with D possibly matching TRBD1 (6 bases). The CDR3 contains 11 residues. Trimming removed 3 bases from V and 5 bases from J, with 7 bases in between. Germline V lookup: CDR1 DFQATT, CDR2 SNEGSKA (reference sequence).